The next 12 T cell receptor beta chains were all read from a single sample in a study of cytomegalovirus exposure and HLA in healthy donors. PCR primers comprised 60 Vbeta and 13 Jbeta primers. Assay: immunoSEQ multiplex PCR; the TCRdb copy retains only in-frame clones and omits some. Here the sample spans some 130,000 clones, around 77% being singletons. Sequencing was performed on PBMCs. Receptors were obtained from a middle-aged man in good health and CMV-seronegative.

J is TRBJ2-2 and V is TRBV28, with D perhaps TRBD2 (6 bases). CDR3 length: 14 amino acids. The germline V gene has CDR1 MDHEN and CDR2 SYDVKM. Trimming took 6 bases from V and 7 from J, leaving 15 bases between them. CDR3 coding DNA: TGTGCCAGCAGCCTGGGGAGGTTGGGCGGGGAGCTGTTTTTT. Amino acids: CASSLGRLGGELFF.

By its share, this clone is medium-sized. The rearrangement links TRBV4-1 to TRBJ1-3; 8 nucleotides match TRBD1. The CDR3 has 15 amino acids. Trimming cost V 4 bases and J 2 bases; bases outside gene matches: 4. Germline V gives CDR1 MGHRA, CDR2 YSYEKL. CDR3 DNA: TGCGCCAGCAGCCTCGGACAGGGTACTGGAAACACCATATATTTT. Translated, it gives CASSLGQGTGNTIYF.

This clone was recorded once. This chain connects TRBV29-1 to TRBJ2-1, with D possibly being TRBD2 (5 bases). There are 10 residues in the CDR3. V was trimmed by 4 bases and J by 8 bases, leaving 6 bases between them. The V gene's germline CDR1 is SQVTM and CDR2 ANQGSEA. This chain's CDR3 is CSVGLYEQFF. The CDR3 bases are TGCAGCGTTGGACTATATGAGCAGTTCTTC.

V is TRBV18 and J is TRBJ2-7, with TRBD1 matching 11 bases. V was clipped by 4 bases and J by 2 bases; unmatched bases: 1. CDR3 length: 14 residues. CDR1 KGHSH and CDR2 LQKENI come from the germline V gene. The CDR3 sequence is CASSRDRGTYEQYF. In nucleotides, the CDR3 is TGTGCCAGCTCACGGGACAGGGGGACCTACGAGCAGTACTTC. Looking up the rest from reference TRBV18 and TRBJ2-7 gives the full variable domain: NAGVMQNPRHLVRRRGQEARLRCSPMKGHSHVYWYRQLPEEGLKFMVYLQKENIIDESGMPKERFSAEFPKEGPSILRIQQVVRGDSAAYFCASSRDRGTYEQYFGPGTRLTVT.

The count of this clone is one. The gene calls are TRBV19 and TRBJ2-7, with a tentative D call TRBD1 (6 bases). Germline CDR1 is LNHDA and CDR2 is SQIVND (reference sequence). Between the trimmed V and J ends, which lost 6 bases and 3 bases, there was a span of 18 bases. The CDR3 covers 15 residues. CDR3: CASSFGAGAVYEQYF. CDR3 in DNA: TGTGCCAGTAGCTTCGGGGCAGGGGCCGTCTACGAGCAGTACTTC.

This chain links TRBV30 with TRBJ2-7, with D tentatively TRBD2 (6 bases). The CDR3 is 14 residues long. Germline V CDR1 and CDR2: GTSNPN, SVGIG (reference sequence). Between the trimmed V and J ends, which lost 2 bases and 4 bases, there was a span of 15 bases. CDR3 sequence: CAWSHPQGGYEQYF. The CDR3 DNA is TGTGCCTGGAGTCACCCCCAGGGAGGATACGAGCAGTACTTC. Full variable domain (rest looked up from reference TRBV30 and TRBJ2-7): SQTIHQWPATLVQPVGSPLSLECTVEGTSNPNLYWYRQAAGRGLQLLFYSVGIGQISSEVPQNLSASRPQDRQFILSSKKLLLSDSGFYLCAWSHPQGGYEQYFGPGTRLTVT.

CDR3 amino acids: CASSLGTGEQYF. CDR3 coding DNA: TGTGCCAGCAGCTTAGGGACAGGAGAGCAGTACTTC. The gene calls are TRBV11-2 and TRBJ2-7; 7 bases fit TRBD1. The CDR3 is made up of 12 amino acids. The V and J ends lost 1 base and 7 bases, in that order; junction bases with no gene match: 1. The germline V gene has CDR1 SGHAT and CDR2 FQNNGV.

The chain carries TRBV18 and TRBJ1-1; D gene ambiguous. The CDR3 covers 12 residues. Germline V gene lookup returns CDR1 KGHSH and CDR2 LQKENI. The germline V and J ends were trimmed by 1 base and 6 bases, with 6 bases remaining between them. This CDR3 reads CASSPLQSEAFF. The CDR3, as DNA: TGTGCCAGCTCACCACTTCAGTCTGAAGCTTTCTTT. The full variable domain, with the rest looked up from reference TRBV18 and TRBJ1-1, is NAGVMQNPRHLVRRRGQEARLRCSPMKGHSHVYWYRQLPEEGLKFMVYLQKENIIDESGMPKERFSAEFPKEGPSILRIQQVVRGDSAAYFCASSPLQSEAFFGQGTRLTVV.

This clone was recorded only once. The rearrangement uses TRBV9 and TRBJ1-3; the D is unclear. V was shortened by 0 bases and J by 4 bases, with 11 bases between the two germline ends. The CDR3 length is 15 residues. CDR1 and CDR2 from the germline V gene are SGDLS and YYNGEE. This chain's CDR3 is CASSVGSTEGNTIYF. Written as DNA, the CDR3 is TGTGCCAGCAGCGTAGGGAGTACGGAAGGAAACACCATATATTTT.

V gene TRBV10-3 combines with J gene TRBJ2-3, with a tentative D call TRBD1 (6 bases). Germline loops: CDR1 ENHRY, CDR2 SYGVKD. V was clipped by 7 bases and J by 5 bases, with 19 bases between them. CDR3 length: 15 residues. The CDR3 protein is CAIMAPGEVGDTQYF. The CDR3 DNA reads TGTGCCATCATGGCCCCAGGGGAAGTGGGAGATACGCAGTATTTT.

The chain recombines TRBV2 with TRBJ2-7; no reliable D call. Germline values: CDR1 SNHLY, CDR2 FYNNEI. This CDR3 has 15 residues. Trimming shortened V by 4 bases and J by 0 bases, and 13 bases separated the two germline ends. Here the CDR3 DNA reads TGTGCCAGCAGTGTTTCAGGCCAAAGCTCCTACGAGCAGTACTTC. Translation: CASSVSGQSSYEQYF.

The V and J genes are TRBV6-5 and TRBJ2-4; 7 bases map to TRBD2. CDR1 MNHEY and CDR2 SVGAGI come from the germline V gene. CDR3 length: 14 amino acids. Trimming took 0 bases from V and 7 from J; bases not matched to a gene: 3. The CDR3 here is CASSYSGRGNIQYF. The CDR3 DNA sequence: TGTGCCAGCAGTTACTCGGGGCGGGGGAACATTCAGTACTTC.